Each of the 24 T cell receptor beta chains below was sequenced from the same sample in a study of blood T cell repertoires in COVID-19. The protocol was immunoSEQ multiplex PCR, while the TCRdb copy is restricted to in-frame clones and leaves out a portion. The sample lists over 75,000 clones, roughly 83% seen once, with approximately 10% in the top ten. Sequenced sample: peripheral blood. The receptors shown here come from a human donor in a cohort sampled during active COVID-19.

V is TRBV28 and J is TRBJ1-4, with 9 positions matching TRBD1. Germline-derived CDR1 and CDR2 are MDHEN and SYDVKM. CDR3 size: 15 residues. The V and J ends lost 4 bases and 6 bases, in that order; junction bases with no gene match: 6. DNA of the CDR3: TGTGCCAGCAGTTCAAACAGGGGGCAAGATGAAAAACTGTTTTTT. Its translation is CASSSNRGQDEKLFF.

V usage is TRBV19 and J usage is TRBJ1-2; D unresolved. Germline assignment: CDR1 LNHDA and CDR2 SQIVND (reference sequence). V was cut by 7 bases and J by 8 bases, with 17 bases left in between. The CDR3 extends over 13 amino acids. CDR3 DNA sequence: TGTGCCAGTAATGGCGGGGTAGTGCCGGGCTACACCTTC. Protein product: CASNGGVVPGYTF.

The chain employs TRBV7-3 and TRBJ2-5, with 8 bases lining up with TRBD2. Germline V lookup: CDR1 SGHTA, CDR2 FQGTGA. After removal of 5 bases from V and 4 bases from J, the junction contained 6 bases not matched to a gene. CDR3 length equals 14 residues. CDR3 in DNA: TGTGCCAGCAGCCCAATAGCGGGAATAGAGACCCAGTACTTC. Amino acids: CASSPIAGIETQYF.

CDR3 nucleotides: TGCGCCAGCAGATACGAACGGTCCCAGGGAAATTCACCCCTCCACTTT. The encoded protein is CASRYERSQGNSPLHF. V usage is TRBV5-1 and J usage is TRBJ1-6, with a tentative D call TRBD1 (5 bases). The CDR3 sequence is 16 residues long. CDR1 SGHRS and CDR2 YFSETQ come from the germline V gene. V lost 5 bases to trimming and J lost 7 bases, with 19 bases between them.

The gene calls are TRBV5-6 and TRBJ1-1; tentative D call: TRBD1 (5 bases). V lost 0 bases and J 2 bases, leaving 8 bases between the germline ends. Looked up from germline, CDR1 is SGHDT and CDR2 is YYEEEE. The CDR3 extends over 14 amino acids. The CDR3, as DNA: TGTGCCAGCAGCTTGGCAGGGCGAAACACTGAAGCTTTCTTT. Amino acid sequence: CASSLAGRNTEAFF.

The V and J genes are TRBV18 and TRBJ1-1; D is perhaps TRBD1 (5 bases). The length of the CDR3 is 11 residues. V lost 3 bases and J lost 7, with 6 bases in between. Germline CDR1 reads KGHSH; CDR2 reads LQKENI. CDR3 DNA sequence: TGTGCCAGCTCACCGGGACTTGAAGCTTTCTTT. It codes for CASSPGLEAFF.

V and J are TRBV18 and TRBJ1-6; D possibly corresponds to TRBD1 (5 bases). The CDR3 has 15 residues. V lost 3 bases and J lost 7, with 13 bases in between. Germline CDR1 and CDR2: KGHSH and LQKENI. This CDR3 is CASSPRQKENSPLHF. For the CDR3, the DNA is TGTGCCAGCTCACCCCGACAGAAGGAAAATTCACCCCTCCACTTT. Combining the CDR3 with reference TRBV18 and TRBJ1-6 gives the whole variable domain NAGVMQNPRHLVRRRGQEARLRCSPMKGHSHVYWYRQLPEEGLKFMVYLQKENIIDESGMPKERFSAEFPKEGPSILRIQQVVRGDSAAYFCASSPRQKENSPLHFGNGTRLTVT.

This chain joins TRBV30 and TRBJ1-4; 7 bases match TRBD1. Per germline, CDR1 GTSNPN and CDR2 SVGIG (reference sequence). The CDR3 sequence is 17 residues long. V gave up 4 bases and J gave up 1 base; unmatched junction bases: 12. CDR3 sequence (DNA): TGTGCCTGGAAAGATACGACAGGGCTCCTAACTAATGAAAAACTGTTTTTT. Encoded protein: CAWKDTTGLLTNEKLFF.

The gene calls are TRBV6-1 and TRBJ2-1; 8 bases agree with TRBD2. This CDR3 is built from 18 residues. CDR1 is MNHNS, CDR2 SASEGT, per germline. With 1 base clipped from V and 0 bases from J, the junction kept 8 bases outside the gene matches. The CDR3 coding sequence is TGTGCCAGCAGTGAAGGTAGCGAGCGGGGGAACTCCTACAATGAGCAGTTCTTC. Its translation is CASSEGSERGNSYNEQFF.

The CDR3 reads CASRPTGAGANVLTF. The CDR3 DNA follows: TGTGCCAGCAGACCGACAGGGGCTGGGGCCAACGTCCTGACTTTC. This chain uses TRBV6-4 with TRBJ2-6, with TRBD1 matching over 8 bases. From germline, CDR1 is MRHNA and CDR2 SNTAGT. Unmatched junction bases numbered 3, after V lost 6 bases and J lost 2 bases. This CDR3 comprises 15 residues.

This chain joins TRBV7-6 and TRBJ2-5; 11 bases align to TRBD1. This CDR3 spans 15 amino acids. Germline lookup yields CDR1 SGHVS and CDR2 FNYEAQ. After removal of 5 bases from V and 4 bases from J, the junction contained 6 bases not matched to a gene. CDR3 region: CASSPGTGGGETQYF. The CDR3 coding sequence is TGTGCCAGCAGCCCCGGGACAGGGGGGGGAGAGACCCAGTACTTC.

This clone was recorded once. V usage is TRBV5-5 and J usage is TRBJ2-4; D might be TRBD2 (7 bases). CDR3 length: 14 residues. Trimming pared 2 bases from V and 8 bases from J, leaving 14 bases between. Per germline, CDR1 SGHKS and CDR2 YYEKEE (reference sequence). In DNA form, the CDR3 reads TGTGCCAGCAGCTTCGGGGGCGGGAGTGACATTCAGTACTTC. Translated: CASSFGGGSDIQYF.

V usage is TRBV7-9 and J usage is TRBJ2-3, with TRBD1 matching 7 bases. V lost 4 bases to trimming and J lost 6 bases; unmatched junction nucleotides: 10. The CDR3 sequence is 15 residues long. Germline V gives CDR1 SEHNR, CDR2 FQNEAQ (reference sequence). CDR3 in amino acids: CASSSGQAKGDTQYF. In DNA form, the CDR3 reads TGTGCCAGCAGCTCCGGACAGGCGAAGGGGGATACGCAGTATTTT.

The chain couples TRBV7-8 to TRBJ2-2, with 8 bases fitting TRBD1. CDR1 and CDR2 (germline): SGHVS, FQNEAQ. After removal of 3 bases from V and 5 bases from J, the junction contained 8 bases not matched to a gene. The CDR3 extends over 16 amino acids. CDR3 nucleotide sequence: TGTGCCAGCAGCTTTCCCCAGGGGGCGCGGACCGGGGAGCTGTTTTTT. Its protein product is CASSFPQGARTGELFF.

The gene calls are TRBV15 and TRBJ2-7; D gene unclear. Trimming took 0 bases from V and 6 from J, leaving 15 bases between them. CDR3 length: 15 amino acids. Germline CDR1 reads LNHNV; CDR2 reads YYDKDF (reference sequence). CDR3 in DNA: TGTGCCACCAGCAGAGATCAGGCAGGATCACGCGAGCAGTACTTC. Its protein product is CATSRDQAGSREQYF.

This chain connects TRBV14 to TRBJ1-1; maybe TRBD1 (6 bases). V was trimmed by 0 bases and J by 3 bases, leaving 20 bases between them. CDR3 size: 18 residues. From germline, CDR1 is SGHDN and CDR2 FVKESK. CDR3 region: CASSQERRDRYTDTEAFF. For the CDR3, the DNA is TGTGCCAGCAGCCAAGAGCGCCGAGACAGGTACACGGACACTGAAGCTTTCTTT.

This clone appeared a few times. V is TRBV2 and J is TRBJ2-1; TRBD2 aligns across 10 bases. With 0 bases clipped from V and 10 bases from J, the junction kept 9 bases outside the gene matches. The CDR3 totals 16 residues. The germline V gene encodes CDR1 SNHLY and CDR2 FYNNEI. The CDR3 spells CASSEAGLAGAEEQFF. The CDR3 DNA is TGTGCCAGCAGTGAAGCGGGGCTAGCGGGAGCCGAGGAGCAGTTCTTC.

This clone showed up just a few times. This chain uses TRBV30 with TRBJ1-1; maybe TRBD1 (6 bases). The ends were cut back, 3 bases at V and 1 base at J, with 9 bases in the middle. The CDR3 consists of 13 residues. Germline lookup yields CDR1 GTSNPN and CDR2 SVGIG (reference sequence). CDR3 DNA sequence: TGTGCCTGGAGAACAGGGTGGAACACTGAAGCTTTCTTT. This translates into CAWRTGWNTEAFF.

The sample holds a few counts of this clone. The chain is built from TRBV5-4 and TRBJ1-3; the D gene is possibly TRBD1 (5 bases). Trimming left V 3 bases short and J 0 bases short, with 13 bases between. This CDR3 region has 16 residues. Germline-derived CDR1 and CDR2 are SGHNT and YYREEE (reference sequence). This chain's CDR3 is CASSSNRITSGNTIYF. The CDR3 bases are TGTGCCAGCAGCTCAAACAGGATAACCTCTGGAAACACCATATATTTT.

V and J are TRBV2 and TRBJ2-1, with TRBD2 identical over 13 bases. CDR3 size: 14 residues. Trimming at V came to 7 bases and at J to 8 bases, leaving 5 bases not matched to a gene. Germline V lookup: CDR1 SNHLY, CDR2 FYNNEI. The CDR3 is CASTGLAGEDEQFF. The CDR3 DNA reads TGTGCCAGCACCGGACTAGCGGGAGAGGATGAGCAGTTCTTC.

The rearrangement links TRBV7-2 to TRBJ2-5; 7 nucleotides agree with TRBD1. With 4 bases clipped from V and 1 base from J, the junction kept 12 bases outside the gene matches. The CDR3 covers 17 residues. Germline V gene data show CDR1 as SGHTA and CDR2 as FQGNSA. The CDR3 sequence is CASSSNTQRDSQETQYF. CDR3 sequence (DNA): TGTGCCAGCAGCTCAAACACCCAGAGGGACAGCCAAGAGACCCAGTACTTC.

The chain links TRBV4-1 to TRBJ1-6; D is unresolved. Trimming cost V 0 bases and J 10 bases, with 10 bases left between them. The CDR3 is 14 amino acids. The V gene's germline CDR1 is MGHRA and CDR2 YSYEKL. The CDR3 bases are TGCGCCAGCAGCCAAGAACGGGTCGGGTCACCCCTCCACTTT. Protein: CASSQERVGSPLHF.

The chain carries TRBV9 and TRBJ1-2; the match to TRBD1 covers 8 bases. V dropped 5 bases and J dropped 5; count of bases not matched to a gene: 5. CDR3 length: 13 residues. CDR1 is SGDLS, CDR2 YYNGEE, per germline. This chain's CDR3 is CASSGTGPYGYTF. DNA of the CDR3: TGTGCCAGCAGTGGGACAGGACCTTATGGCTACACCTTC.

The V and J genes are TRBV7-3 and TRBJ2-1; the match to TRBD1 covers 7 bases. Germline CDR1 reads SGHTA; CDR2 reads FQGTGA. J gave up 4 bases and V 5 bases, and 8 bases lay outside the gene matches. The CDR3 has 15 amino acids. Written as DNA, the CDR3 is TGTGCCAGCAGCCCCGGGGACAGACCTTACAATGAGCAGTTCTTC. Amino acid sequence: CASSPGDRPYNEQFF.